The T cell receptor beta chain under discussion was sequenced for a study of T cell repertoires in cytomegalovirus infection. Study-level information: Indications of both CMV infection and matching HLA type were provided by public TCR beta signatures. Broader study findings: HLA-C-restricted TCR beta clonotypes specific for CMV led the ex vivo response.

This clonotype was seen repeatedly, ten times or more. What it binds is not known. This CDR3 is 16 amino acids long. Germline V gene data show CDR1 as LGHNA and CDR2 as YSLEER. The V end lost 0 bases, the J end lost 0 bases, and 6 bases lay between the germline ends. MiXCR, run by TCRdb on the reads, gives a single entry per CDR3 protein. The data hold approximately 200,000 distinct CDR3 sequences, with roughly 27% observed a single time. The TCR originated in a human donor in good health (CMV status not recorded). Some clones in this sample may be carry-over from other donors' samples. The chain links TRBV4-3 to TRBJ2-6; D is uncertain. The sequencing input was PBMCs. This chain's CDR3 is CASSQDSSSGANVLTF. The CDR3, as DNA: TGCGCCAGCAGCCAAGATAGCAGCTCTGGGGCCAACGTCCTGACTTTC.